This is a list of T cell receptor beta chains from one sample in a study of blood T cell repertoires in COVID-19. Sequencing used immunoSEQ multiplex PCR; TCRdb keeps in-frame clones, though not all of them. The data hold nearly 45,000 clones, with around 87% observed a single time. The sequencing input was peripheral blood. The receptors were gathered from a middle-aged man with COVID-19, enrolled during active disease. Both conserved end residues are part of each CDR3. D genes are given only for firm matches. Clone size appears in some rows only: once, few, many, or a class for an expanded clone.

>-|TRBJ1-5|-|16|TRBV19
CASSISGTSGNQPQHF
TGTGCCAGTAGTATCTCCGGGACATCAGGCAATCAGCCCCAGCATTTT
>-|TRBJ2-7|few|14|TRBV6-8
CASSYEGWGYEQYF
TGTGCCAGCAGTTACGAGGGATGGGGCTACGAGCAGTACTTC
>-|TRBJ1-5|-|17|TRBV5-6
CASSLSIGGGSNQPQHF
TGTGCCAGCAGCTTGTCGATCGGAGGCGGTAGCAATCAGCCCCAGCATTTT
>-|TRBJ2-7|few|14|TRBV25-1
CASSETHSPYEQYF
TGTGCCAGCAGTGAAACTCACAGCCCCTACGAGCAGTACTTC
>-|TRBJ2-3|-|17|TRBV11-3
CASSLDGAAKGTDTQYF
TGTGCCAGCAGCTTAGATGGGGCAGCCAAGGGCACAGATACGCAGTATTTT
>TRBD1|TRBJ1-1|few|15|TRBV7-9
CASSSRQGRETEAFF
TGTGCCAGCAGCTCAAGACAGGGACGAGAAACTGAAGCTTTCTTT
>-|TRBJ1-2|-|12|TRBV30
CAWSPGNYGYTF
TGTGCCTGGAGTCCAGGAAACTATGGCTACACCTTC
>TRBD2|TRBJ2-3|-|16|TRBV7-9
CASSQGGGRAPDTQYF
TGTGCCAGCTCACAAGGGGGCGGGAGGGCCCCAGATACGCAGTATTTT
>-|TRBJ1-2|few|18|TRBV11-2
CASSQVEISVAGYYGYTF
TGTGCCAGCAGCCAGGTTGAGATAAGTGTGGCAGGGTACTATGGCTACACCTTC
>-|TRBJ1-1|-|14|TRBV5-1
CASSLVWTDSEAFF
TGCGCCAGCAGCTTGGTCTGGACAGATTCTGAAGCTTTCTTT
>TRBD1|TRBJ2-3|-|14|TRBV29-1
CSVVLDRATDTQYF
TGCAGCGTTGTCTTGGACAGGGCCACAGATACGCAGTATTTT
>TRBD1|TRBJ2-7|-|15|TRBV9
CASSASTGAAYEQYF
TGTGCCAGCAGCGCAAGCACAGGGGCGGCCTACGAGCAGTACTTC
>TRBD1|TRBJ2-3|-|15|TRBV28
CASSYLQGAADTQYF
TGTGCCAGCAGTTACCTACAGGGGGCCGCAGATACGCAGTATTTT
>TRBD2|TRBJ2-7|-|15|TRBV3-1/TRBV3-2
CASSQVRTSIYEQYF
TGTGCCAGCAGCCAAGTGAGGACTAGTATTTACGAGCAGTACTTC